This T cell receptor beta chain was recorded in a study of CD8+CD57+ T cells in acquired aplastic anemia (dated by TCRdb to the late 2010s). Looking at the study overall: On average, sorted CD4+ and CD8+ cells yielded 3.2 ug of extracted DNA, with a range of roughly 0.18 to 30 ug. CD8+CD57+ expansion was defined as frequency above the mean frequency observed in healthy subjects.

The CDR3 contains 14 residues when both ends are counted. CDR3 DNA only is kept here, 42 bases in frame from base 1. The germline V gene sets CDR1 to SGHAT and CDR2 to FQNNGV. Paper-wide results and their limitations: Although roughly 29 CD8+ CDR3 sequences were shared by patients and controls, these sequences appeared highly expressed in patients and within the immunodominant clones of patients. CD8+ Simpson's diversity did not differ significantly between patients and healthy controls (P=0.060).

Concerning this clonotype: The antigen this receptor binds is unknown. This may come from a read error, since a much larger clone is one base off. Since the CDR3 does not end with the conserved phenylalanine or tryptophan, this likely comes from a read error.

Genomic DNA was used as template for profiling of TCR beta VDJ combinations and CDR3 sequences. TCR repertoire sequencing was run on an Illumina HiSeq 2000. The published analysis was carried out like this. Repertoire assessment relied on Simpson's diversity index, CDR3 size and DJ length profiles, and TRBV/TRBJ rearrangement plots. The most abundant DNA sequence in the deep sequencing data was defined as the immunodominant clone. CDR3 amino acid sequences were screened for sharing across subjects and compared with published repertoires and the VDJdb database. Through fastp at Q25 and MiXCR, TCRdb rebuilt clones from the public reads, retaining in-frame beta chains. One record per CDR3 amino acid sequence lists the most common genes and DNA. V and J calls and clone size were set by TCRdb, not the authors. A total of 130,000 or so distinct CDR3 sequences appear in this sample, about 40% of them only once. The ten biggest clones cover over 2% of the sample.

Expansion of CD8+CD57+ cells had been shown by flow cytometry in the patients chosen for sequencing. Every patient had a diagnosis of severe acquired aplastic anemia based on International Study of Aplastic Anemia and Agranulocytosis and Camitta criteria. No therapy had been received by the patients at the time of blood sampling. In the study, sorted CD4+ and CD8+ blood T cells from patients with severe aplastic anemia and from healthy subjects underwent deep sequencing of TCR repertoires. Patients were enrolled under clinicaltrials.gov protocols 00001620, 01623167, 00001397, 00071045, 00081523 and 00961064 in the USA. Ficoll-Paque density gradient centrifugation was used to isolate peripheral blood mononuclear cells. Before DNA extraction, CD4+ and CD8+ T cells were sorted by FACS or by magnetic beads.

The source of this sequence is a human donor with aplastic anemia. The rearrangement joined TRBV11-2 to TRBJ1-5; the D gene cannot be named for sure. Sequenced material: sorted CD4+, CD8+, or CD8+CD57+ T cells (not recorded which) from PBMCs. The CDR3 region: CASSQDRARWPQHS. The bases read TGCGCCAGCAGCCAAGATAGGGCGAGGTGGCCCCAGCATTCT.